This TCR beta chain originates from a study of T cells in Graves' hyperthyroidism and ophthalmopathy. Study summary: The authors collected peripheral blood at initial diagnosis, before any treatment. Overall study results and limits: Ophthalmopathy could be told apart from stable hyperthyroidism with a 13 V-J model. Blood also carried most thyroid clonotypes expanded above 0.001.

Regions amplified from RNA transcripts were the TCR beta CDR3 regions. In the first-round RT-PCR of the TCR CDR3, the HTBI primer set was used. TCRdb used MiXCR to reprocess the multiplex PCR reads, holding one entry per CDR3 protein. Seen here are about 410,000 distinct CDR3 sequences, around 15% observed once, and the top ten hold 13%. Germline loops: CDR1 SGDLS, CDR2 YYNGEE. The V segment lost 7 bases and the J segment 3 bases; nucleotides outside the gene matches: 7. The CDR3 runs to 15 residues. Researchers barred patients who had uncontrolled infection, other autoimmune disease, pregnancy or lactation. About this clonotype: Its antigen remains unidentified.

The clonotype originates from a man aged 18 to 29 with Graves' ophthalmopathy. The material sequenced was blood. This chain connects TRBV9 to TRBJ2-3; 11 nucleotides match TRBD2. The CDR3 DNA is TGTGCCAGCGGGACGGGACTAGCGGAAACAGATACGCAGTATTTT. Translated: CASGTGLAETDTQYF.